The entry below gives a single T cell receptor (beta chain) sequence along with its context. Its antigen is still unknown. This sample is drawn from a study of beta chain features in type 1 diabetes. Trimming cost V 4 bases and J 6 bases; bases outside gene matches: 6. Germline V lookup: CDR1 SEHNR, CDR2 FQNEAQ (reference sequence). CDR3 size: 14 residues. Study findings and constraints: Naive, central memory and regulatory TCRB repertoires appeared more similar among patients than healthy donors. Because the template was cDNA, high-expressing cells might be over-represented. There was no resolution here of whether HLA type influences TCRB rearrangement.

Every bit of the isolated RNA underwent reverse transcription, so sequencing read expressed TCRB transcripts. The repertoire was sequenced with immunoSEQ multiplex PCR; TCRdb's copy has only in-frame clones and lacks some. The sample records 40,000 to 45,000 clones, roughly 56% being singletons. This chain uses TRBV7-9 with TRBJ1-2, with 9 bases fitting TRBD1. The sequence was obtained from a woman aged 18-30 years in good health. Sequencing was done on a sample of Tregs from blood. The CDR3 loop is CASSSHGTGNGYTF. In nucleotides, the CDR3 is TGTGCCAGCAGCTCGCACGGGACAGGGAATGGCTACACCTTC. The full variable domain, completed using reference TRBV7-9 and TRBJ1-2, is DTGVSQNPRHKITKRGQNVTFRCDPISEHNRLYWYRQTLGQGPEFLTYFQNEAQLEKSRLLSDRFSAERPKGSFSTLEIQRTEQGDSAMYLCASSSHGTGNGYTFGSGTRLTVV.